There are many counts of the clone carrying this T cell receptor (beta chain). Its specificity is unknown. This CDR3 is built from 16 residues. Germline V gives CDR1 DFQATT, CDR2 SNEGSKA (reference sequence). The V gene lost 0 bases and the J gene lost 2 bases, with 14 bases spanning the gap. These data belong to a study of Graves' ophthalmopathy and Graves' hyperthyroidism. Ophthalmopathy donors were characterized by moderate-to-severe activity, CAS of at least 3, NOSPECS of at least 4, and duration under 3 months. Clinical symptoms, serum thyroxine, TRAb, thyroid ultrasound and orbital computed tomography formed the basis of diagnosis. Study-wide findings and caveats: Most expanded clonotypes in thyroid above 0.001 frequency also showed up in blood.

Beta-chain TCR CDR3 regions were amplified from RNA transcripts. HTBI-primed RT-PCR formed the first round, and a multiplex PCR formed the second. Using its own MiXCR run on the multiplex PCR reads, TCRdb lists one record per CDR3 protein. The repertoire consists of 150,000 to 200,000 distinct CDR3 sequences, with roughly two fifths occurring once and the leading ten covering roughly 5.2%. The J gene is TRBJ1-5, the V gene TRBV20-1, with D perhaps TRBD1 (5 bases). This receptor was identified in a woman in her thirties or forties with Graves' ophthalmopathy. Sequenced sample: peripheral blood. Here the CDR3 DNA reads TGCAGTGCTAGAGACCCGGGAAGGGGAGGCAATCAGCCCCAGCATTTT. This codes for CSARDPGRGGNQPQHF.